These 17 T cell receptor beta chains share one sample of origin, sequenced in a study of response to subunit inactivated influenza vaccine. TCRdb analysed the RT-PCR reads with MiXCR anew, one entry per CDR3 protein. Among 500,000 to 600,000 distinct CDR3 sequences listed, 14% were seen once. The sample consisted of PBMCs from blood, taken 11 to 12 days after vaccination. Receptors originate from a man between 45 and 60 years old who received an inactivated influenza vaccine.

This clonotype was observed a few times. This chain joins TRBV3-1 and TRBJ2-7; 9 bases map to TRBD2. CDR1 is LGHDT and CDR2 is YNNKEL in the germline V gene (reference sequence). The CDR3 extends over 14 amino acids. V lost 4 bases, J lost 3 bases, and 4 bases stayed unmatched. The CDR3 sequence is CASSLAGVGYEQYF. In DNA, the CDR3 is TGTGCCAGCAGCCTAGCGGGAGTAGGCTACGAGCAGTACTTC.

The V and J genes are TRBV30 and TRBJ2-1, with TRBD2 matching 12 bases. Germline-derived CDR1 and CDR2 are GTSNPN and SVGIG (reference sequence). This CDR3 spans 16 amino acids. V shed 4 bases, J shed 10 bases, and the junction held 14 bases outside the gene matches. CDR3 region: CAWKPFGLAGSVEQFF. The DNA of the CDR3 is TGTGCCTGGAAACCGTTTGGACTAGCGGGGTCTGTGGAGCAGTTCTTC.

This clonotype showed up just a few times. This rearrangement joins TRBV28 to TRBJ1-1; D might be TRBD1 (6 bases). The V gene lost 10 bases and the J gene lost 8 bases, with 11 bases spanning the gap. The CDR3 sequence is 10 residues long. Germline values: CDR1 MDHEN, CDR2 SYDVKM. CDR3 nucleotides: TGTGCCATGAGGGGACACGAAGCTTTCTTT. Residues: CAMRGHEAFF.

This clonotype was observed a handful of times. The rearrangement uses TRBV15 and TRBJ1-5; 7 positions match TRBD1. The CDR3 contains 14 residues. V shed 4 bases, J shed 4 bases, and the junction held 4 bases outside the gene matches. Germline values: CDR1 LNHNV, CDR2 YYDKDF (reference sequence). The CDR3 region is CATSKGTVNQPQHF. CDR3 in DNA: TGTGCCACCAGCAAAGGGACAGTAAATCAGCCCCAGCATTTT. The full variable domain, with the rest looked up from reference TRBV15 and TRBJ1-5, is DAMVIQNPRYQVTQFGKPVTLSCSQTLNHNVMYWYQQKSSQAPKLLFHYYDKDFNNEADTPDNFQSRRPNTSFCFLDIRSPGLGDTAMYLCATSKGTVNQPQHFGDGTRLSIL.

The genes are TRBV20-1 and TRBJ2-3; D remains ambiguous. Trimming pared 4 bases from V and 4 bases from J, leaving 6 bases between. The CDR3 runs to 11 residues. From germline, CDR1 is DFQATT and CDR2 SNEGSKA (reference sequence). The DNA of the CDR3 is TGCAGTGCTATAAGGGCAGATACGCAGTATTTT. Its protein product is CSAIRADTQYF.

Ten or more counts support this clonotype. V is TRBV7-9 and J is TRBJ2-7; 14 nucleotides agree with TRBD2. This CDR3 region has 15 residues. Germline CDR1 is SEHNR and CDR2 is FQNEAQ (reference sequence). Trimming cost V 3 bases and J 7 bases; bases outside gene matches: 5. In DNA, the CDR3 is TGTGCCAGCAGCTTTGGGGGACTAGCGGGAGTTGAGCAGTACTTC. This translates into CASSFGGLAGVEQYF.

This clonotype turned up a few times. The gene calls are TRBV7-9 and TRBJ2-7; D is possibly TRBD1 (5 bases). Looked up from germline, CDR1 is SEHNR and CDR2 is FQNEAQ (reference sequence). The CDR3 spans 15 residues. The ends were cut back, 2 bases at V and 2 bases at J, with 13 bases in the middle. CDR3 residues: CASSLRAGSPYEQYF. The CDR3 region has the DNA TGTGCCAGCAGCTTAAGGGCAGGGTCCCCCTACGAGCAGTACTTC.

The rearrangement joins TRBV7-3 to TRBJ1-1, with D perhaps TRBD1 (5 bases). Trimming left V 2 bases short and J 1 base short, with 11 bases between. Germline CDR1 and CDR2: SGHTA and FQGTGA. The CDR3 length is 15 residues. For the CDR3, the DNA is TGTGCCAGCAGCTTATCCCCAGGGCAGAACACTGAAGCTTTCTTT. As protein: CASSLSPGQNTEAFF.

The V call is TRBV3-1, the J call TRBJ2-5; D might be TRBD1 or TRBD2, each matching 5 bases. The germline V gene has CDR1 LGHDT and CDR2 YNNKEL (reference sequence). The CDR3 has 12 residues. The germline V and J ends were trimmed by 6 bases and 12 bases, with 17 bases remaining between them. CDR3 sequence reads: CASSSTGTYEYF. The CDR3 DNA sequence: TGTGCCAGCAGTTCTACCGGGACGTACGAGTACTTC.

The chain joins TRBV3-1 to TRBJ1-2; D unclear. CDR3 size: 13 residues. Trimming removed 1 base at V and 7 bases at J, with 10 bases between. Germline V gene lookup returns CDR1 LGHDT and CDR2 YNNKEL (reference sequence). The DNA of the CDR3 is TGTGCCAGCAGCCAAGGGCACGTCCCTGGCTACACCTTC. This codes for CASSQGHVPGYTF. The full variable domain, rest sourced from reference TRBV3-1 and TRBJ1-2, is DTAVSQTPKYLVTQMGNDKSIKCEQNLGHDTMYWYKQDSKKFLKIMFSYNNKELIINETVPNRFSPKSPDKAHLNLHINSLELGDSAVYFCASSQGHVPGYTFGSGTRLTVV.

The J gene is TRBJ2-4, the V gene TRBV5-6, with 8 bases fitting TRBD1. Germline V lookup: CDR1 SGHDT, CDR2 YYEEEE. CDR3 length equals 15 residues. V lost 5 bases to trimming and J lost 6 bases; unmatched junction nucleotides: 10. The CDR3, as DNA: TGTGCCAGCAGTTTTACGAACAGGGGGAGAAACATTCAGTACTTC. It specifies CASSFTNRGRNIQYF.

This clonotype appeared a few times. V usage is TRBV10-1 and J usage is TRBJ2-1; 11 bases agree with TRBD2. This CDR3 has 15 residues. Germline values: CDR1 WNHNN, CDR2 SYGVQD (reference sequence). Losses at the gene ends were 6 bases for V and 3 bases for J; bases not matched to a gene: 4. The CDR3 DNA sequence: TGCGCCAGCAGCGAACTAGCGGGGGACTACAATGAGCAGTTCTTC. Its protein product is CASSELAGDYNEQFF.

The rearrangement links TRBV4-2 to TRBJ1-1; D is ambiguous. Germline V gene data show CDR1 as LGHNA and CDR2 as YNFKEQ. This CDR3 is built from 13 residues. V was trimmed by 0 bases and J by 4 bases, leaving 6 bases between them. CDR3 DNA sequence: TGTGCCAGCAGCCAAGAATGGGGCACTGAAGCTTTCTTT. Its protein is CASSQEWGTEAFF.

This clonotype was detected many times. The gene calls are TRBV29-1 and TRBJ2-2; D unclear. The CDR3 is 12 residues long. The germline CDR1 and CDR2 sequences are SQVTM and ANQGSEA. The V end was cut by 2 bases, the J end by 3 bases, with 4 bases between. CDR3 amino acids: CSVEKDTGELFF. The CDR3 DNA reads TGCAGCGTTGAAAAGGACACCGGGGAGCTGTTTTTT.

This clonotype was observed many times. The chain recombines TRBV6-1 with TRBJ2-7, with D tentatively TRBD1 (6 bases). Germline loops: CDR1 MNHNS, CDR2 SASEGT. The germline V and J ends were trimmed by 6 bases and 3 bases, with 15 bases remaining between them. This CDR3 is built from 14 residues. CDR3: CASSTQQGIYEQYF. In nucleotides, the CDR3 is TGTGCCAGCAGCACCCAACAGGGTATCTACGAGCAGTACTTC.

The J gene is TRBJ1-1, the V gene TRBV29-1; D ambiguous. V was clipped by 4 bases and J by 8 bases, with 8 bases between them. From germline, CDR1 is SQVTM and CDR2 ANQGSEA. The CDR3 covers 10 residues. The CDR3 DNA reads TGCAGCGTTGGGTTGACCGAAGCTTTCTTT. Translated: CSVGLTEAFF. Together with reference TRBV29-1 and TRBJ1-1, the CDR3 gives the full variable domain: SAVISQKPSRDICQRGTSLTIQCQVDSQVTMMFWYRQQPGQSLTLIATANQGSEATYESGFVIDKFPISRPNLTFSTLTVSNMSPEDSSIYLCSVGLTEAFFGQGTRLTVV.

This chain joins TRBV11-2 and TRBJ2-1; 8 bases map to TRBD2. The CDR3 loop spans 16 amino acids. V shed 5 bases, J shed 4 bases, and the junction held 10 bases outside the gene matches. In germline, CDR1 is SGHAT, CDR2 FQNNGV. Here the CDR3 reads CASSARPGLGYNEQFF. CDR3 sequence (DNA): TGTGCCAGCAGCGCCCGGCCGGGACTAGGTTACAATGAGCAGTTCTTC. The entire variable domain, with the rest obtained from reference TRBV11-2 and TRBJ2-1, is as follows: EAGVAQSPRYKIIEKRQSVAFWCNPISGHATLYWYQQILGQGPKLLIQFQNNGVVDDSQLPKDRFSAERLKGVDSTLKIQPAKLEDSAVYLCASSARPGLGYNEQFFGPGTRLTVL.